One sample yielded the 29 T cell receptor beta chains listed below, sequenced in a study of OX40 agonist ivuxolimab in advanced cancers. This table comes from immunoSEQ multiplex PCR, and its TCRdb copy is limited to in-frame clones, with some not included. The sample has more than 50,000 clones, just under 90% seen once; the top ten hold approximately 1.8%. The sample consisted of CD4+ or CD8+ T cells sorted from blood, taken in a trial of the OX40 agonist ivuxolimab. The source is an adult with an advanced solid tumor such as melanoma, head and neck, liver or kidney cancer.

The CDR3 region is CASSILPSGQINYGYTF. CDR3 in DNA: TGTGCCAGCAGTATCCTCCCCTCGGGACAGATCAACTATGGCTACACCTTC. This chain links TRBV28 with TRBJ1-2; 7 bases align to TRBD1. The CDR3 extends over 17 amino acids. Germline loops: CDR1 MDHEN, CDR2 SYDVKM. The J segment lost 2 bases and the V segment lost 5 bases, leaving 14 bases of the junction unmatched.

V usage is TRBV5-1 and J usage is TRBJ2-1; 10 bases are a match to TRBD2. The CDR3 loop spans 16 amino acids. Trimming at V came to 1 base and at J to 6 bases, leaving 7 bases not matched to a gene. In germline, CDR1 is SGHRS, CDR2 YFSETQ. The CDR3: CASSLWTSGYINEQFF. For the CDR3, the DNA is TGCGCCAGCAGCTTGTGGACTAGCGGATATATCAATGAGCAGTTCTTC.

The chain employs TRBV5-4 and TRBJ2-5; D possibly corresponds to TRBD1 (5 bases). CDR1 and CDR2 (germline): SGHNT, YYREEE (reference sequence). Trimming removed 2 bases from V and 4 bases from J, with 12 bases in between. CDR3 length: 14 residues. CDR3 residues: CASSFSRDSETQYF. Written as DNA, the CDR3 is TGTGCCAGCAGCTTCTCCAGGGATTCAGAGACCCAGTACTTC.

The chain is built from TRBV11-1 and TRBJ1-4; 8 bases agree with TRBD1. The CDR3 length is 17 residues. Trimming removed 3 bases from V and 4 bases from J; junction bases left unmatched: 10. Looked up from germline, CDR1 is SGHAT and CDR2 is FQDESV (reference sequence). CDR3 coding DNA: TGTGCCAGCAGCTTCAGGTCGACAGGGGCCCTTAATGAAAAACTGTTTTTT. It is translated as CASSFRSTGALNEKLFF.

The rearrangement joins TRBV2 to TRBJ2-7, with a weak D call TRBD1 (5 bases). Germline assignment: CDR1 SNHLY and CDR2 FYNNEI. The CDR3 has 14 amino acids. Trimming stripped 7 bases from V and 1 base from J, with 14 bases between. DNA of the CDR3: TGTGCCAGCATCCAGACAGACGTATCCTACGAGCAGTACTTC. Translating it yields CASIQTDVSYEQYF.

This chain uses TRBV6-1 with TRBJ1-1; D remains ambiguous. The CDR3 runs 11 residues. Trimming removed 6 bases from V and 4 bases from J, with 6 bases in between. Per germline, CDR1 MNHNS and CDR2 SASEGT. The CDR3 region has the DNA TGTGCCAGCAGCCTCTCCACTGAAGCTTTCTTT. As protein: CASSLSTEAFF.

This clone has just one count. The chain couples TRBV27 to TRBJ2-2; weak D call: TRBD2 (5 bases). The V gene's germline CDR1 is MNHEY and CDR2 SMNVEV (reference sequence). The CDR3 runs to 15 residues. Trimming stripped 6 bases from V and 4 bases from J, with 15 bases between. CDR3 nucleotides: TGTGCCAGCAGCCGCGGGCGGTCTAGCACCGGGGAGCTGTTTTTT. The encoded protein is CASSRGRSSTGELFF.

The V gene is TRBV14, the J gene TRBJ2-7; D uncertain. CDR3 size: 15 residues. Germline V gene sequence: CDR1 SGHDN, CDR2 FVKESK. V lost 4 bases to trimming and J lost 2 bases, with 15 bases between them. CDR3 protein: CASSPDIQRAYEQYF. CDR3 nucleotide sequence: TGTGCCAGCAGCCCCGACATACAAAGAGCCTACGAGCAGTACTTC.

For the CDR3, the DNA is TGTGCCAGCAGCTTAGACGACAGGGGGCCGGGCGAGCAGTACTTC. It specifies CASSLDDRGPGEQYF. The rearrangement links TRBV7-6 to TRBJ2-7; 10 bases align to TRBD1. Per germline, CDR1 SGHVS and CDR2 FNYEAQ. V lost 1 base, J lost 6 bases, and 6 bases stayed unmatched. The CDR3 is 15 amino acids.

Concerning this clone: One end of the junction is discordant with germline, which a read error may explain. CDR3 coding DNA: TGTGCTAGCAGCCCCGCCCTGGTCCCCAACGAGCAGTACTTC. Translated, it gives CASSPALVPNEQYF. The chain is built from TRBV7-7 and TRBJ2-7; D ambiguous. The CDR3 spans 14 residues. The germline V gene encodes CDR1 SSHAT and CDR2 FNYEAQ (reference sequence).

The V and J genes are TRBV28 and TRBJ2-7; 10 bases map to TRBD2. The germline V gene has CDR1 MDHEN and CDR2 SYDVKM. There are 15 residues in the CDR3. Losses at the gene ends were 5 bases for V and 4 bases for J; bases not matched to a gene: 8. This CDR3 reads CASSPEREGRYEQYF. The CDR3 nucleotides are TGTGCCAGCAGTCCCGAGCGGGAGGGCCGGTACGAGCAGTACTTC.

The V gene is TRBV5-8, the J gene TRBJ1-1, with D maybe TRBD1 (5 bases). The germline V gene has CDR1 SGHTS and CDR2 YDEGEE. The CDR3 is made up of 12 amino acids. Trimming cost V 5 bases and J 9 bases, with 14 bases left between them. The CDR3, as DNA: TGTGCCAGCAGTGCCGGGACCGGGAAAGCTTTCTTT. Translation gives CASSAGTGKAFF.

The gene calls are TRBV25-1 and TRBJ1-2; perhaps TRBD1 as D (6 bases). V was shortened by 2 bases and J by 4 bases, with 14 bases between the two germline ends. The CDR3 is 15 residues long. CDR1 is MGHDK and CDR2 is SYGVNS in the germline V gene. CDR3 sequence reads: CASSEPTGSIYGYTF. CDR3 sequence (DNA): TGTGCCAGCAGTGAACCCACAGGGTCAATCTATGGCTACACCTTC.

V is TRBV27 and J is TRBJ1-2; perhaps TRBD1 as D (5 bases). The CDR3 spans 16 residues. Germline-derived CDR1 and CDR2 are MNHEY and SMNVEV (reference sequence). The V end was cut by 5 bases, the J end by 5 bases, with 21 bases between. The CDR3 bases are TGTGCCAGCAGTCCTCCCTTAGGGAGGGGATGGTATGGCTACACCTTC. Translated, it gives CASSPPLGRGWYGYTF.

The rearrangement uses TRBV29-1 and TRBJ2-6; TRBD1 matches at 7 bases. This CDR3 has 16 residues. With V trimmed by 5 bases and J by 0 bases, 7 bases remained unmatched. CDR1 and CDR2 from the germline V gene are SQVTM and ANQGSEA. This CDR3 is CSVFHRGTSGANVLTF. As DNA, the CDR3 is TGCAGCGTTTTTCACAGGGGAACCTCTGGGGCCAACGTCCTGACTTTC.

The CDR3 nucleotides are TGCGCCAGCAGCTTGGTTGGGGGGCTTACTGAAGCTTTCTTT. This codes for CASSLVGGLTEAFF. This chain joins TRBV5-1 and TRBJ1-1; D may be TRBD1 (6 bases). The CDR3 contains 14 residues. V was trimmed by 0 bases and J by 5 bases, leaving 11 bases between them. The germline V gene encodes CDR1 SGHRS and CDR2 YFSETQ.

The rearrangement links TRBV10-3 to TRBJ2-7; D not certain. V lost 7 bases and J lost 0, with 13 bases in between. Per the germline V gene, CDR1 is ENHRY and CDR2 is SYGVKD. The CDR3 has 14 amino acids. This chain's CDR3 is CAINDPGLSYEQYF. CDR3 DNA: TGTGCCATCAATGACCCGGGCCTCTCCTACGAGCAGTACTTC.

The chain combines TRBV19 with TRBJ2-5, with D unclear. Germline CDR1 is LNHDA and CDR2 is SQIVND (reference sequence). Trimming stripped 3 bases from V and 0 bases from J, with 8 bases between. The CDR3 contains 14 residues. This CDR3 reads CASSIGGNQETQYF. CDR3 sequence (DNA): TGTGCCAGTAGTATCGGTGGTAACCAAGAGACCCAGTACTTC. The full variable domain, completed using reference TRBV19 and TRBJ2-5, is DGGITQSPKYLFRKEGQNVTLSCEQNLNHDAMYWYRQDPGQGLRLIYYSQIVNDFQKGDIAEGYSVSREKKESFPLTVTSAQKNPTAFYLCASSIGGNQETQYFGPGTRLLVL.

The rearrangement joins TRBV14 to TRBJ2-6, with a weak D call TRBD1 (5 bases). Trimming removed 1 base from V and 0 bases from J, with 16 bases in between. This CDR3 has 19 residues. In germline, CDR1 is SGHDN, CDR2 FVKESK. CDR3: CASSQGLGAGLSGANVLTF. CDR3 coding DNA: TGTGCCAGCAGCCAAGGGTTAGGGGCCGGTCTCTCTGGGGCCAACGTCCTGACTTTC.

Here the CDR3 reads CASSGIRGRSYEQYF. CDR3 DNA: TGTGCCAGCAGTGGAATCAGGGGGCGGTCCTACGAGCAGTACTTC. This sequence joins TRBV28 and TRBJ2-7; 8 nucleotides agree with TRBD1. The CDR3 has 15 amino acids. V lost 5 bases and J lost 1; bases outside the gene matches: 7. Per the germline V gene, CDR1 is MDHEN and CDR2 is SYDVKM.

The chain is built from TRBV7-9 and TRBJ2-1; 10 positions agree with TRBD2. V dropped 5 bases and J dropped 7; count of bases not matched to a gene: 11. CDR1 and CDR2 from the germline V gene are SEHNR and FQNEAQ (reference sequence). CDR3 length equals 16 residues. This CDR3 is CASSLERAGGRNEQFF. The CDR3, as DNA: TGTGCCAGCAGCCTGGAGCGAGCGGGGGGGCGTAATGAGCAGTTCTTC.

V gene TRBV10-2 combines with J gene TRBJ1-1, with D perhaps matching TRBD1 (6 bases). The CDR3 is 14 amino acids. Trimming took off 4 bases at V and 1 base at J, with 10 bases between the two ends. Germline V lookup: CDR1 WSHSY, CDR2 SAAADI. CDR3 amino acids: CASSGQDANTEAFF. The CDR3 DNA follows: TGCGCCAGCAGTGGACAGGACGCGAACACTGAAGCTTTCTTT.

The V call is TRBV6-5, the J call TRBJ2-1, with 10 bases aligning to TRBD2. The CDR3 length is 16 residues. Germline loops: CDR1 MNHEY, CDR2 SVGAGI. Trimming at V came to 0 bases and at J to 8 bases, leaving 7 bases not matched to a gene. The CDR3 DNA is TGTGCCAGCAGTTACTCGTTGAGCGGGGGGGCCTATGAGCAGTTCTTC. It yields the protein CASSYSLSGGAYEQFF.

This chain uses TRBV13 with TRBJ1-1, with D possibly matching TRBD1 (6 bases). CDR3 length equals 15 residues. The ends were cut back, 3 bases at V and 0 bases at J, with 11 bases in the middle. Germline CDR1 PRHDT, CDR2 FYEKMQ (reference sequence). The CDR3 DNA is TGTGCCAGCAGCTTCAGGGGACGCATGAACACTGAAGCTTTCTTT. As protein: CASSFRGRMNTEAFF.

The chain joins TRBV7-3 to TRBJ1-1, with D hard to call. The CDR3 length is 14 residues. Per the germline V gene, CDR1 is SGHTA and CDR2 is FQGTGA. The ends were cut back, 5 bases at V and 3 bases at J, with 13 bases in the middle. The CDR3 bases are TGTGCCAGCAGCCCACGTATCGCAGACACTGAAGCTTTCTTT. Amino acid sequence: CASSPRIADTEAFF.

V usage is TRBV19 and J usage is TRBJ1-5; 10 positions agree with TRBD1. The V gene end was trimmed by 10 bases and the J gene end by 3 bases; junction bases not matched to a gene: 6. Germline CDR1 reads LNHDA; CDR2 reads SQIVND (reference sequence). The length of the CDR3 is 14 residues. The CDR3 loop is CATRTGGNNQPQHF. The CDR3, as DNA: TGTGCCACTCGGACAGGGGGAAACAATCAGCCCCAGCATTTT.

The V call is TRBV6-5, the J call TRBJ1-6; TRBD1 aligns across 8 bases. The CDR3 is 14 residues long. From germline, CDR1 is MNHEY and CDR2 SVGAGI. Trimming at V came to 6 bases and at J to 7 bases, leaving 5 bases not matched to a gene. Here the CDR3 reads CASRSRDRNSPLHF. The CDR3 DNA follows: TGTGCCAGCAGAAGTCGGGACAGGAATTCACCCCTCCACTTT.

CDR3 nucleotide sequence: TGCGCCAGCAGCGACCGACAGAACAATGAGCAGTTCTTC. Its protein is CASSDRQNNEQFF. This rearrangement joins TRBV5-1 to TRBJ2-1; perhaps TRBD1 as D (5 bases). Trimming shortened V by 4 bases and J by 5 bases, and 10 bases separated the two germline ends. The germline CDR1 and CDR2 sequences are SGHRS and YFSETQ. There are 13 residues in the CDR3. The whole variable domain, remainder taken from reference TRBV5-1 and TRBJ2-1, is KAGVTQTPRYLIKTRGQQVTLSCSPISGHRSVSWYQQTPGQGLQFLFEYFSETQRNKGNFPGRFSGRQFSNSRSEMNVSTLELGDSALYLCASSDRQNNEQFFGPGTRLTVL.

This chain joins TRBV18 and TRBJ1-1; D unclear. The germline V gene has CDR1 KGHSH and CDR2 LQKENI. Trimming removed 4 bases at V and 0 bases at J, with 12 bases between. The CDR3 is made up of 15 amino acids. The CDR3 spells CASSQGTLLNTEAFF. The CDR3 coding sequence is TGTGCCAGCTCACAGGGAACGTTATTGAACACTGAAGCTTTCTTT. The full variable domain, completed using reference TRBV18 and TRBJ1-1, is NAGVMQNPRHLVRRRGQEARLRCSPMKGHSHVYWYRQLPEEGLKFMVYLQKENIIDESGMPKERFSAEFPKEGPSILRIQQVVRGDSAAYFCASSQGTLLNTEAFFGQGTRLTVV.